This TCR beta chain came from a study of T cell changes during pregnancy in multiple sclerosis. The germline V gene has CDR1 LGHNA and CDR2 YSLEER. The length of the CDR3 is 17 residues. The trim removed 1 base at V and 9 bases at J, leaving 10 bases unmatched. Profiled with immunoSEQ multiplex PCR; TCRdb holds only in-frame clones, not every one. Among about 57,000 clones, over 80% were seen once, and the ten largest hold 0.6% to 0.85%. This TCR was sampled from a female donor with multiple sclerosis, enrolled in a pregnancy study. Sequencing was performed on CD4+ T cells from peripheral blood mononuclear cells, taken in the third trimester of pregnancy. This sequence joins TRBV4-3 and TRBJ1-6, with TRBD1 matching over 9 bases. CDR3 nucleotides: TGCGCCAGCAGCCAAGTCCAAAAGACAGGGGGTCTTTCACCCCTCCACTTT. Its protein is CASSQVQKTGGLSPLHF.